Reported below is one TCR beta chain. Its specificity is not known. This sample was taken from a study of OX40 agonist ivuxolimab in advanced cancers. Whole-study results and caveats: Among the lowest peripheral clonal expansion occurred in 0.1-3.0 mg/kg partial responders.

Autoimmune disease history or systemic immunosuppression was exclusionary. Sequencing used immunoSEQ multiplex PCR; TCRdb keeps in-frame clones, though not all of them. The table includes more than 35,000 clones, approximately 81% detected once. The CDR3 is made up of 15 amino acids. The germline V gene encodes CDR1 SEHNR and CDR2 FQNEAQ (reference sequence). V dropped 0 bases and J dropped 4 bases, with 11 bases sitting between them. The chain couples TRBV7-9 to TRBJ2-3, with D uncertain. Specimen: CD4+ or CD8+ T cells sorted from blood, collected in a trial of the OX40 agonist ivuxolimab. This sequence was found in an adult with an advanced solid tumor such as melanoma, head and neck, liver or kidney cancer. This CDR3 is CASSLANGIADTQYF. CDR3 nucleotides: TGTGCCAGCAGCTTAGCCAATGGGATTGCAGATACGCAGTATTTT.